Given below is one T cell receptor beta chain in context. This sample was included in a study of blood T cells in healthy people across ages. This CDR3 region has 12 residues. The V and J ends lost 0 bases and 2 bases respectively, with 5 bases between them. Germline-derived CDR1 and CDR2 are SQVTM and ANQGSEA. A second PCR of about 7 to 11 cycles used a sample-barcoded 5' primer and a J-beta primer mix. Template switching added a 12-random-nucleotide identifier to every cDNA molecule. In TCRdb, the 5' RACE reads were re-called with MiXCR into one record per CDR3 protein. The data show around 500,000 distinct CDR3 sequences, roughly a quarter seen once. These data are also associated with another study on T cells of mothers and their children.

Sequencing was performed on blood. The TCR was taken from a boy aged 2 to 10 in good health. The chain combines TRBV29-1 with TRBJ2-7, with unresolved D. CDR3 loop: CSVEDRPYEQYF. The DNA of the CDR3 is TGCAGCGTTGAAGATCGACCCTACGAGCAGTACTTC.